The source of this T cell receptor beta chain is a study of cytomegalovirus exposure and HLA in healthy donors. V gave up 7 bases and J gave up 2 bases; unmatched junction bases: 4. The CDR3 is 13 residues long. The germline V gene has CDR1 SNHLY and CDR2 FYNNEI. PCR amplification relied on 60 Vbeta primers (plus 13 Jbeta primers). Clones were read by immunoSEQ multiplex PCR, and TCRdb kept only the in-frame ones, dropping some. The sample has 150,000 to 200,000 clones; 65% to 70% are singletons. The TCR comes from a woman aged 18-29 years in good health and CMV-seropositive. The gene calls are TRBV2 and TRBJ1-2; 7 nucleotides align to TRBD1. Sequences were obtained from PBMCs. Here the CDR3 DNA reads TGTGCCAGCACTAAGGACAGGAACTATGGCTACACCTTC. Translation: CASTKDRNYGYTF.